Listed here are 6 T cell receptor beta chains from one sample, sequenced in a study of T cell responses to AZD1222 COVID-19 vaccine (dated by TCRdb to 2020 to 2022). Libraries came from the immunoSEQ multiplex PCR assay. TCRdb carries this immuneACCESS record with in-frame sequences only. Its versions omit some clonotypes, under half of them owing to an unresolved V gene in the studies checked, with the rest unexplained. This sample is represented by under 200,000 clones; roughly 93% of them were singletons. The biggest ten clones account for roughly 3.8% of the sample. The sample's time point label, decoded: baseline before first vaccination. The sequenced sample was peripheral blood, obtained on day 0 of AZD1222 vaccination. The receptors were gathered from an adult in good health.

V gene TRBV3-1 (or the pseudogene TRBV3-2) combines with J gene TRBJ1-2, with TRBD1 matching 9 bases. Germline assignment: CDR1 LGHDT and CDR2 YNNKEL (reference sequence). Unmatched junction bases numbered 11, after V lost 7 bases and J lost 5 bases. This CDR3 is 15 amino acids long. Here the CDR3 reads CASTLGDRERYGYTF. In DNA, the CDR3 is TGTGCCAGCACCCTCGGGGACAGGGAACGATATGGCTACACCTTC.

For this clone: Germline is not matched at one junction end, which may reflect a read error. This chain connects TRBV6-4 to TRBJ1-5; D unclear. The CDR3 loop spans 12 amino acids. Germline V gene sequence: CDR1 MRHNA, CDR2 SNTAGT. This CDR3 is CLATGLNQPQHF. The DNA of the CDR3 is TGCCTCGCCACGGGATTAAATCAGCCCCAGCATTTT.

The V and J genes are TRBV5-1 and TRBJ2-1; 10 bases map to TRBD2. The V and J ends lost 7 bases and 9 bases, in that order; junction bases with no gene match: 19. This CDR3 spans 17 amino acids. The V gene's germline CDR1 is SGHRS and CDR2 YFSETQ. Written as DNA, the CDR3 is TGCGCCAGCCAAGCGGGATTAGCGGGAGGATTGGGGGCTGAGCAGTTCTTC. Translation: CASQAGLAGGLGAEQFF. The full variable domain, completed using reference TRBV5-1 and TRBJ2-1, is KAGVTQTPRYLIKTRGQQVTLSCSPISGHRSVSWYQQTPGQGLQFLFEYFSETQRNKGNFPGRFSGRQFSNSRSEMNVSTLELGDSALYLCASQAGLAGGLGAEQFFGPGTRLTVL.

The rearrangement uses TRBV12-5 and TRBJ1-1; TRBD1 agrees at 9 bases. Germline CDR1 LGHNT, CDR2 FRNRAP. V shed 4 bases, J shed 4 bases, and the junction held 4 bases outside the gene matches. The CDR3 loop spans 14 amino acids. The CDR3 loop is CASGSDRGVTEAFF. The CDR3 nucleotides read TGTGCTAGTGGTTCGGACAGGGGCGTCACTGAAGCTTTCTTT. Complete variable domain (other parts from reference TRBV12-5 and TRBJ1-1): DARVTQTPRHKVTEMGQEVTMRCQPILGHNTVFWYRQTMMQGLELLAYFRNRAPLDDSGMPKDRFSAEMPDATLATLKIQPSEPRDSAVYFCASGSDRGVTEAFFGQGTRLTVV.

The chain has TRBV5-4 and TRBJ1-4; D might be TRBD1 (6 bases). The CDR3 sequence is 16 residues long. Germline V gene sequence: CDR1 SGHNT, CDR2 YYREEE (reference sequence). V lost 0 bases, J lost 8 bases, and 17 bases lay in between. The CDR3 nucleotides read TGTGCCAGCAGCTTGGCTGGATTGGGGGCGAGAGAAAAACTGTTTTTT. Translating gives CASSLAGLGAREKLFF.

This chain joins TRBV11-3 and TRBJ2-7, with unresolved D. Germline loops: CDR1 SGHNT, CDR2 YENEEA. V gave up 0 bases and J gave up 4 bases, with 4 bases separating them. The CDR3 totals 12 residues. CDR3 sequence reads: CASSLDGYEQYF. CDR3 sequence (DNA): TGTGCCAGCAGCTTAGACGGGTACGAGCAGTACTTC.